This TCR beta chain appears in the sequencing data of a study of blood T cells in healthy people across ages. The study, taken as a whole, reports: Any conclusive comparison of naive versus antigen-experienced cells was prevented by using unsorted PBMCs. The donors' CMV status was not determined, possibly confounding changes in expanded clonotypes.

Of note for this clonotype: The target antigen is unknown.

The germline V gene encodes CDR1 SGHDN and CDR2 FVKESK. Unmatched junction bases numbered 6, after V lost 3 bases and J lost 1 base. The CDR3 has 15 residues. The authors ran a second PCR of about 7 to 11 cycles using a sample-barcoded 5' primer and a J-beta primer mix. TCRdb fed the 5' RACE reads into MiXCR, producing one record per CDR3 protein. Of hundreds of thousands of distinct CDR3 sequences in the sample, about 62% were seen once. Sequenced: blood. The rearrangement uses TRBV14 and TRBJ2-7; TRBD1 agrees at 7 bases. The source of this sequence is a man aged 25 to 40 in good health. The CDR3 DNA reads as TGTGCCAGCAGCCACGGGACAGTTTTTTCCTACGAGCAGTACTTC. Translated: CASSHGTVFSYEQYF. Looking up the rest from reference TRBV14 and TRBJ2-7 gives the full variable domain: EAGVTQFPSHSVIEKGQTVTLRCDPISGHDNLYWYRRVMGKEIKFLLHFVKESKQDESGMPNNRFLAERTGGTYSTLKVQPAELEDSGVYFCASSHGTVFSYEQYFGPGTRLTVT.